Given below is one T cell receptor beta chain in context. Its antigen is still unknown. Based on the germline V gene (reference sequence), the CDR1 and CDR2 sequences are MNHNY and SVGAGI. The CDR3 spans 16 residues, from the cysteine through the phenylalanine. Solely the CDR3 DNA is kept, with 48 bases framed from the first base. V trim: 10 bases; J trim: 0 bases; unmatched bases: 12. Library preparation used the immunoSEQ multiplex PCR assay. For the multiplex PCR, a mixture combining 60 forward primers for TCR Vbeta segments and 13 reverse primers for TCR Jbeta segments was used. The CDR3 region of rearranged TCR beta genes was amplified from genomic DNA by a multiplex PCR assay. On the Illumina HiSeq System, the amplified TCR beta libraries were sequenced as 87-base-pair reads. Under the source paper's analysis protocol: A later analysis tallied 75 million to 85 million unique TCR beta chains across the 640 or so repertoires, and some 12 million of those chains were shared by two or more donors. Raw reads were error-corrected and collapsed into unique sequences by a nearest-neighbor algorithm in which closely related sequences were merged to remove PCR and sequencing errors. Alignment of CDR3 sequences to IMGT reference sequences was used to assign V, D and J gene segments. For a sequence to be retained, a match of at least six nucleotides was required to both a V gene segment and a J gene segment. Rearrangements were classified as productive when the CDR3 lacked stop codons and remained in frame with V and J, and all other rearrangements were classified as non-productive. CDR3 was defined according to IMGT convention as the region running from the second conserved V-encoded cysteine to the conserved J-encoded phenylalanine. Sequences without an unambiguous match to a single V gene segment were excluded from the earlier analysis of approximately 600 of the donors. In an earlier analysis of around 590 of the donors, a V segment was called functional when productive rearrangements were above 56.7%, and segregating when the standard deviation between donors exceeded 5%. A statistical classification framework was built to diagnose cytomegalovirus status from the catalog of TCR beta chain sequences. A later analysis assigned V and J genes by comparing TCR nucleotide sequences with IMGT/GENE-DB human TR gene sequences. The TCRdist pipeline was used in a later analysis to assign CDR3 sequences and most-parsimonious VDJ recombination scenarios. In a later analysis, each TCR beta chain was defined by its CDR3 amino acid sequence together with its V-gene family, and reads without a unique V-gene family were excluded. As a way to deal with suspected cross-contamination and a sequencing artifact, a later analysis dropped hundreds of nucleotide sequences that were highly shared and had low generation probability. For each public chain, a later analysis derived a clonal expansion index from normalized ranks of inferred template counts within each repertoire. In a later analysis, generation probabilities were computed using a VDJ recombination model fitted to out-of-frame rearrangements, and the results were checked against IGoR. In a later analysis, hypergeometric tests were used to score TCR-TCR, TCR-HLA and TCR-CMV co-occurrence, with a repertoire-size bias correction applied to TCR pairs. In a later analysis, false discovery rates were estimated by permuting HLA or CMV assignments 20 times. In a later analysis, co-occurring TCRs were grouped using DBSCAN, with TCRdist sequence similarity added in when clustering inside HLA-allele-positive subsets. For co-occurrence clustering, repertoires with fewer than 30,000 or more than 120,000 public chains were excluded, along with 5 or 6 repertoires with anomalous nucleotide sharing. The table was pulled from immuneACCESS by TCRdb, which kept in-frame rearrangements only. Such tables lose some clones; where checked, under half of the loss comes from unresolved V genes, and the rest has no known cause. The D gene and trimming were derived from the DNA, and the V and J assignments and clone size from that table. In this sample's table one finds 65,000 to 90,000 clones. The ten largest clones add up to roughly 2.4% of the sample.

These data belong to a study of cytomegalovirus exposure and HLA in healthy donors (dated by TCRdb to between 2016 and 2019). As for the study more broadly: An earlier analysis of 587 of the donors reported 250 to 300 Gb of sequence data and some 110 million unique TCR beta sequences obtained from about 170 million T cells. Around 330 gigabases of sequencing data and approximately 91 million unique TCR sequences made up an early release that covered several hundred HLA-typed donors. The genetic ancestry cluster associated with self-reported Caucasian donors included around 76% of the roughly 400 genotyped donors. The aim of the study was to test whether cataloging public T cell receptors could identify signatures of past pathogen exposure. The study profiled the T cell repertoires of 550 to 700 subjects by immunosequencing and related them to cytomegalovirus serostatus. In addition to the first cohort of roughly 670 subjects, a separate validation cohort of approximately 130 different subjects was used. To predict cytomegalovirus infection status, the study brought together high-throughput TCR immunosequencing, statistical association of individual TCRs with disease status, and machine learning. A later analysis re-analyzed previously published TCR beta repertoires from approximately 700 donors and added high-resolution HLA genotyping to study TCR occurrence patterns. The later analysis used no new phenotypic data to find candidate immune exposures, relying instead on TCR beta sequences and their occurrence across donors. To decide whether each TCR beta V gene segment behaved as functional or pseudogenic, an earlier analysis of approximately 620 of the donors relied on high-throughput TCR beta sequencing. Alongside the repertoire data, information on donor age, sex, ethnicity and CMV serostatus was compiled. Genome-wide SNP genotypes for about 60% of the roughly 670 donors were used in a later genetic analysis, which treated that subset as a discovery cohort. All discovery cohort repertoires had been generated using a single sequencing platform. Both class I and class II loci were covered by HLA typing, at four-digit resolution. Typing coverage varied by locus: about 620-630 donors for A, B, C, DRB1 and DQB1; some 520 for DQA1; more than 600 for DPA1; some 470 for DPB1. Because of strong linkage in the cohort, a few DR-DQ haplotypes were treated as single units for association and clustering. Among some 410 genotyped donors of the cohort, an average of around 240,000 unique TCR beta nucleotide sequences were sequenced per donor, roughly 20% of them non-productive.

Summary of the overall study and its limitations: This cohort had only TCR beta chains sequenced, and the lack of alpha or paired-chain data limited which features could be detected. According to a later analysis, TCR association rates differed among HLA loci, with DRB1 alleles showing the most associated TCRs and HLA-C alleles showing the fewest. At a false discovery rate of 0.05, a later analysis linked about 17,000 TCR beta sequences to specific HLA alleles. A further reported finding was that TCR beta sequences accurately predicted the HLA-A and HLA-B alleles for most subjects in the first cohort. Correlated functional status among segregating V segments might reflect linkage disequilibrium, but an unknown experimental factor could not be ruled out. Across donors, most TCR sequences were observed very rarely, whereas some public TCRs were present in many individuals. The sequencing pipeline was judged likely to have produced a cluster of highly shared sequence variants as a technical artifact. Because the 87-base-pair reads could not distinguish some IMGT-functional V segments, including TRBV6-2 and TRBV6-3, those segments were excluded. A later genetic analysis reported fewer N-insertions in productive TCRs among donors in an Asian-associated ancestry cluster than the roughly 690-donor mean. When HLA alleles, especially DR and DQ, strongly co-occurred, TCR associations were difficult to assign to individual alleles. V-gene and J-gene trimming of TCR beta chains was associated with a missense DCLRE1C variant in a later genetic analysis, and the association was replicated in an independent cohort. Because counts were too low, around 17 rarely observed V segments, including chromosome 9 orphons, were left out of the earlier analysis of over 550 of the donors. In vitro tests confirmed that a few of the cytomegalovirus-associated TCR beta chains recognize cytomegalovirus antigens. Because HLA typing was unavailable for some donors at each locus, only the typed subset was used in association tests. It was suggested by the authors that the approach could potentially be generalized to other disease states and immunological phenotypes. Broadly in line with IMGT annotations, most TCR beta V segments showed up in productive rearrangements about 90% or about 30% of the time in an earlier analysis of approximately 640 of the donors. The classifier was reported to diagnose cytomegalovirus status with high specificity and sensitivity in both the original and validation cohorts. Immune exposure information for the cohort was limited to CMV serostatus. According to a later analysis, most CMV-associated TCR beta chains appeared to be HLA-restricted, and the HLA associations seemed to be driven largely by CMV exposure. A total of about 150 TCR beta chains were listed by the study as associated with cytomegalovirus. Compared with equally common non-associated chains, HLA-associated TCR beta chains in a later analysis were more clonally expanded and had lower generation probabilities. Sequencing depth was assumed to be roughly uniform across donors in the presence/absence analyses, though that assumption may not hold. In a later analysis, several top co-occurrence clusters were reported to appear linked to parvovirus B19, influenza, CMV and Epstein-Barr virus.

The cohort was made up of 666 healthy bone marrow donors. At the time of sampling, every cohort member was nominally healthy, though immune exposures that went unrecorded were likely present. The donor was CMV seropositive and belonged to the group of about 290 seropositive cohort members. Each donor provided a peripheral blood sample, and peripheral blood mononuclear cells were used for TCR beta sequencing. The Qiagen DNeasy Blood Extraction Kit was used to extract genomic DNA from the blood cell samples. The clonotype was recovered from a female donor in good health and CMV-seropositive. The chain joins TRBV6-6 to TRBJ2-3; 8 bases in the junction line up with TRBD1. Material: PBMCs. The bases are TGTGCCACCTATAGACAGGGGCATACTAGCACAGATACGCAGTATTTT. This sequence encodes CATYRQGHTSTDTQYF.